These T cell receptor beta chains were read from a single sample in a study of OX40 agonist ivuxolimab in advanced cancers. The data were produced by immunoSEQ multiplex PCR, yet TCRdb's version contains in-frame clones alone and is incomplete. The table lists 51,000 or so clones, 79% of them singletons, with about 1.9% in the top ten. The source material was CD4+ or CD8+ T cells sorted from blood, sampled in a trial of the OX40 agonist ivuxolimab. All receptors derive from an adult with an advanced solid tumor such as melanoma, head and neck, liver or kidney cancer. CDR3s include the opening cysteine and the closing phenylalanine or tryptophan. A D gene is named only where the DNA matches it firmly. Clone size is stated in some rows and not others, as once, few, many or a class when expanded.

J gene | D gene | V gene | clone size | CDR3 DNA | CDR3 protein
TRBJ2-5 | . | TRBV7-9 | . | TGTGCCAGCAGCGCCCCGCACAGGGAAGGGGAGACCCAGTACTTC | CASSAPHREGETQYF
TRBJ2-5 | TRBD2 | TRBV19 | . | TGTGCCAGTAGTATGGCGGGGGAAGAGACCCAGTACTTC | CASSMAGEETQYF
TRBJ2-2 | . | TRBV2 | once | TGTGCCAGCAGGGCAGACCAGGGGGGCCGAGACACCGGGGAGCTGTTTTTT | CASRADQGGRDTGELFF
TRBJ1-6 | TRBD1 | TRBV4-2 | once | TGTGCCAGCAGCTGGGACAGATCAAGAAACTATAATTCACCCCTCCACTTT | CASSWDRSRNYNSPLHF
TRBJ2-7 | . | TRBV7-8 | . | TGTGCCAGCAGCCCCGGCCGCCTTACCTACGAGCAGTACTTC | CASSPGRLTYEQYF
TRBJ2-3 | TRBD1 | TRBV7-2 | . | TGTGCCAGTCAGACAGGGAGCACAGATACGCAGTATTTT | CASQTGSTDTQYF
TRBJ2-7 | . | TRBV19 | . | TGTGCCAGTAGTCTCAGAGAGGGTTCCTACGAGCAGTACTTC | CASSLREGSYEQYF
TRBJ2-3 | TRBD1 | TRBV11-2 | . | TGTGCCAGCAGCCCGGACAGGGGGTCCACAGATACGCAGTATTTT | CASSPDRGSTDTQYF
TRBJ2-5 | . | TRBV2 | once | TGTGCCAGCAGAGCGGAGGTCCAAGAGACCCAGTACTTC | CASRAEVQETQYF
TRBJ1-6 | . | TRBV7-8 | . | TGTGCCAGCAGCTTAGAACAGCGCTATAATTCACCCCTCCACTTT | CASSLEQRYNSPLHF
TRBJ1-2 | . | TRBV19 | . | TGTGCCAGTAGTATGGCTAACTATGGCTACACCTTC | CASSMANYGYTF
TRBJ2-6 | . | TRBV11-3 | . | TGTGCCAGCAGCTTAGTTTTCGGGGCGGCTGGGGCCAACGTCCTGACTTTC | CASSLVFGAAGANVLTF
TRBJ1-1 | . | TRBV28 | . | TGTGCCAGCAGCCAGGGACGGTCCTGGGCTGAAGCTTTCTTT | CASSQGRSWAEAFF
TRBJ2-3 | TRBD2 | TRBV7-2 | . | TGTGCCAGCAGCTTAAGCGGGGCGGTTGATGATACGCAGTATTTT | CASSLSGAVDDTQYF
TRBJ2-4 | . | TRBV18 | . | TGTGCCAGCTCACCACGGGGTTCCAAAAACATTCAGTACTTC | CASSPRGSKNIQYF
TRBJ2-1 | . | TRBV7-2 | . | TGTGCCAGCAGCTTACATCAGACTTACAATGAGCAGTTCTTC | CASSLHQTYNEQFF
TRBJ2-7 | . | TRBV28 | . | TGTGCCAGCCAGACGGGGAGGAACGAGCAGTACTTC | CASQTGRNEQYF
TRBJ1-1 | TRBD1 | TRBV6-6 | . | TGTGCCAGCAGTCGCCAGGACAGGGAGGGCACTGAAGCTTTCTTT | CASSRQDREGTEAFF
TRBJ1-5 | . | TRBV11-2 | . | TGTGCCAGCAGCTTAGAGCCCAATCAGCCCCAGCATTTT | CASSLEPNQPQHF
TRBJ1-2 | . | TRBV28 | . | TGTGCCAGCAGTTTTCAGGACAGATCCCGGGTCTACACCTTC | CASSFQDRSRVYTF
TRBJ2-7 | . | TRBV7-2 | . | TGTGCCAGCAGCTTAGGGTCAGGACAGACCTACGAGCAGTACTTC | CASSLGSGQTYEQYF
TRBJ2-7 | . | TRBV6-6 | . | TGTGCCAGCAGTTACGACCCGTCCTACGAGCAGTACTTC | CASSYDPSYEQYF
TRBJ1-2 | . | TRBV7-8 | few | TGTGCCAGCAGCTTAGTATTAGGGGGAAAAATGGGCTACACCTTC | CASSLVLGGKMGYTF
TRBJ2-2 | TRBD2 | TRBV2 | . | TGTGCCAGCCGGGGGGTAGCGGGAGAGAACACCGGGGAGCTGTTTTTT | CASRGVAGENTGELFF
TRBJ1-4 | TRBD1 | TRBV10-3 | . | TGTGCCATCAGTGAGTCGAAGGACAGGGGGTTGGAAGGACTGTTTTTT | CAISESKDRGLEGLFF
TRBJ2-7 | TRBD1 | TRBV30 | . | TGTGCCTGGAGTGTCCGGGACAGGGGCTCCTACGAGCAGTACTTC | CAWSVRDRGSYEQYF
TRBJ1-2 | TRBD1 | TRBV28 | . | TGTGCCAGCGCCGGGACAGGGCGTTCGGCTGGCTACACCTTC | CASAGTGRSAGYTF
TRBJ1-4 | TRBD1 | TRBV25-1 | . | TGTGCCAGCAGTCCCGTGGGACAGGGGGGGGGAAAACTGTTTTTT | CASSPVGQGGGKLFF
TRBJ2-1 | . | TRBV6-1 | once | TGTGCCAGCAGTGGCGACGCAGGTGCCATTAATGAGCAGTTCTTC | CASSGDAGAINEQFF
TRBJ1-2 | . | TRBV6-5 | . | TGTGCCAGCAGTTCTGGCTATGGCTACACCTTC | CASSSGYGYTF
TRBJ2-1 | . | TRBV27 | once | TGTGCCAGCAGTTTAAATGGACTTCTAAACGGGATGTTGTATGAGCAGTTCTTC | CASSLNGLLNGMLYEQFF
TRBJ1-5 | TRBD1 | TRBV6-5 | few | TGTGCCAGCGGCAGACAGGGAGTTCAGCCCCAGCATTTT | CASGRQGVQPQHF
TRBJ2-1 | . | TRBV10-1 | . | TGCGCCAGCAGCATAGGTCAGGGGAATGAGCAGTTCTTC | CASSIGQGNEQFF
TRBJ2-7 | TRBD2 | TRBV2 | . | TGTGCCAGCAGGGAAGCGGGGATTGGCCACGAGCAGTACTTC | CASREAGIGHEQYF
TRBJ2-7 | . | TRBV10-3 | . | TGTGCCATCAGTGACCTTAACGTGGGCTCCTACGAGCAGTACTTC | CAISDLNVGSYEQYF
TRBJ2-5 | TRBD2 | TRBV19 | once | TGTGCCAGTAGGATAGCGGGAGCGGAGACCCAGTACTTC | CASRIAGAETQYF
TRBJ2-2 | TRBD2 | TRBV19 | . | TGTGCCAGTAGAGGGACTAGCGGATACACCGGGGAGCTGTTTTTT | CASRGTSGYTGELFF
TRBJ2-1 | . | TRBV27 | . | TGTGCCAGCACCATGCCCCCCTACAATGAGCAGTTCTTC | CASTMPPYNEQFF
TRBJ2-1 | TRBD2 | TRBV7-3 | . | TGTGCCAGCAGCTCCCCAGGGGGCCCCCCCGGACTAGCGGGAGTGAATGAGCAGTTCTTC | CASSSPGGPPGLAGVNEQFF
TRBJ2-7 | . | TRBV25-1 | . | TGTGCCAGCAGTCCACCCGGGACCTACGAGCAGTACTTC | CASSPPGTYEQYF
TRBJ1-5 | TRBD1 | TRBV11-1 | . | TGTGCCAGCAGCTCAGAGGGACAGGGGATGCAGCCCCAGCATTTT | CASSSEGQGMQPQHF
TRBJ1-2 | TRBD1 | TRBV9 | . | TGTGCCAGCAATGGACAGGGCAAGGAGGGCTACACCTTC | CASNGQGKEGYTF
TRBJ1-1 | TRBD1 | TRBV10-1 | . | TGCGCCAGCAGTGAGTCAGGCAGGGGGCAAGCTTTCTTT | CASSESGRGQAFF
TRBJ2-7 | TRBD2 | TRBV7-2 | . | TGTGCCAGCAGCTTAAGCGGGAACGTGCAGTACTTC | CASSLSGNVQYF
TRBJ2-2 | TRBD2 | TRBV7-2 | . | TGTGCCAGCAGAGGACTAGCGGACGTAACCGGGGAGCTGTTTTTT | CASRGLADVTGELFF
TRBJ2-7 | . | TRBV5-6 | . | TGTGCCAGCACTATGTCGGCGGCCTCCTACGAGCAGTACTTC | CASTMSAASYEQYF
TRBJ2-3 | . | TRBV19 | . | TGTGCCAGTAGTATAGCTGCGCAGAACACAGATACGCAGTATTTT | CASSIAAQNTDTQYF
TRBJ2-1 | . | TRBV27 | . | TGTGCCAGCAACCTACGGGGCCCCGTCTTCAGTGAGCAGTTCTTC | CASNLRGPVFSEQFF
TRBJ2-2 | TRBD2 | TRBV11-2 | . | TGTGCCAGCAGCAAGACTAGCGGGAGTACCGGGGAGCTGTTTTTT | CASSKTSGSTGELFF
TRBJ2-5 | TRBD2 | TRBV7-7 | . | TGTGCCAGCAGCCTAGCGGGGGGGAGTCAAGAGACCCAGTACTTC | CASSLAGGSQETQYF
TRBJ1-2 | . | TRBV4-3 | . | TGCGCCAGTCGCGACGGCAATGGGTATGGCTACACCTTC | CASRDGNGYGYTF
TRBJ2-7 | TRBD2 | TRBV7-2 | . | TGTGCCAGCAGCGAACCCGGGACTAGCGGGAGTAACGAGCAGTACTTC | CASSEPGTSGSNEQYF
TRBJ2-2 | . | TRBV7-2 | . | TGTGCCAGCAGCCCACGACTAGTGCACACCGGGGAGCTGTTTTTT | CASSPRLVHTGELFF
TRBJ2-7 | . | TRBV11-2 | . | TGTGCCAGCAGCTTTCGACAGGCCCTAAGGCAGTACTTC | CASSFRQALRQYF